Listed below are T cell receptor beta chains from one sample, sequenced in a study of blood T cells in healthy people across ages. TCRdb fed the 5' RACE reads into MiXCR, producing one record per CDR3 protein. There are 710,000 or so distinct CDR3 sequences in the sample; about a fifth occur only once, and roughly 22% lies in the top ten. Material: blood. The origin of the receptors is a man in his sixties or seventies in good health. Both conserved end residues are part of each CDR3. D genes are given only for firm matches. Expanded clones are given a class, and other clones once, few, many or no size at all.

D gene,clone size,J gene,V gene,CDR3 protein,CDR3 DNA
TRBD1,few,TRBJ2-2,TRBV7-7,CASSQMTGGVTGELFF,TGTGCCAGCAGCCAAATGACAGGGGGAGTGACCGGGGAGCTGTTTTTT
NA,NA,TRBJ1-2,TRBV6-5,CASSYGASGGSNYGYTF,TGTGCCAGCAGTTACGGGGCTTCGGGAGGCTCTAACTATGGCTACACCTTC
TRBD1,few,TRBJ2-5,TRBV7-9,CASSLTGSQQETQYF,TGTGCCAGCAGCCTGACAGGGTCCCAACAAGAGACCCAGTACTTC
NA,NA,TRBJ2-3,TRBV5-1,CASSMVVSETQYF,TGCGCCAGCAGTATGGTGGTCTCAGAGACGCAGTATTTT
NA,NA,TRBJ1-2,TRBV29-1,CSVAQGAHISYGHTF,NA
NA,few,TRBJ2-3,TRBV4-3,CASSPTGLGTDTQYF,TGCGCCAGCAGCCCTACGGGTCTGGGCACAGATACGCAGTATTTT
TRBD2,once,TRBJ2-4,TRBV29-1,CSVASSGSLDIQYF,TGCAGCGTTGCATCTAGCGGGAGTTTAGACATTCAGTACTTC
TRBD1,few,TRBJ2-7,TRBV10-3,CAIGTGNEQYF,TGTGCCATCGGGACAGGGAACGAGCAGTACTTC
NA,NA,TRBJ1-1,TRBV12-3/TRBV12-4,CASSFRRATEAFF,TGTGCCAGCAGTTTCCGTAGGGCGACTGAAGCTTTCTTT
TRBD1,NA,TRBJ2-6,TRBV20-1,CSARGVDRMTGANVLTF,TGCAGTGCTAGAGGCGTGGACAGGATGACTGGGGCCAACGTCCTGACCTTC
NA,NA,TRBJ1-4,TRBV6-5,CASGAFEKLFF,TGTGCCAGCGGGGCGTTTGAAAAACTGTTTTTT
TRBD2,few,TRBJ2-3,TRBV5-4,CASRGLAGVLDTQYF,TGTGCCAGCAGGGGGCTAGCGGGAGTGTTAGATACGCAGTATTTT
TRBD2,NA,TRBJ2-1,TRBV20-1,CSVVSSGGAFEQFF,TGCAGTGTCGTATCTAGCGGGGGGGCGTTTGAGCAGTTCTTC
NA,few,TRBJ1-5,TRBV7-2,CASSLGIAGPRTSNQPQHF,TGTGCCAGCAGCTTAGGGATTGCTGGACCCCGTACAAGCAATCAGCCCCAGCATTTT
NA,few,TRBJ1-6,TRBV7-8,CASSTLTAGTDSPLHF,TGTGCCAGCAGCACCCTAACCGCCGGGACCGATTCACCCCTCCACTTT
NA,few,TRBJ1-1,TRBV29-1,CSAKRGIKTEAFF,TGCAGCGCTAAGCGAGGGATTAAGACTGAAGCTTTCTTT
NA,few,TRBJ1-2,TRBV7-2,CASSLARGGTGSGYTF,TGTGCCAGCAGCTTAGCGCGTGGAGGGACTGGGTCGGGCTACACCTTC
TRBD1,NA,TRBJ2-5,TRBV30,CASNGQGGQETQYF,TGTGCCTCGAATGGACAGGGAGGACAAGAGACCCAGTACTTC
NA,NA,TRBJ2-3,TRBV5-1,CASSLNGRASTDTQYF,TGCGCCAGCAGCTTGAACGGACGTGCTAGCACAGATACGCAGTATTTT
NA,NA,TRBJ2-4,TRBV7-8,CASSFGGWDIQYF,TGTGCCAGCAGCTTCGGGGGTTGGGACATTCAGTACTTC
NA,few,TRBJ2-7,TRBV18,CASSTLGIYEQYF,TGTGCCAGCTCTACCCTTGGGATCTACGAGCAGTACTTC
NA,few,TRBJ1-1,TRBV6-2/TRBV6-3,CASSTDQNLQGRMNTEAFF,TGTGCCAGCAGCACAGACCAGAACCTACAGGGACGCATGAACACTGAAGCTTTCTTT
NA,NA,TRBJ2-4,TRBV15,CATSSTGSKNIQYF,TGTGCCACCAGCAGTACAGGATCGAAAAACATTCAGTACTTC
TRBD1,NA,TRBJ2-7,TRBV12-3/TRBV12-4,CASGASGGAFEQYF,TGTGCCAGCGGAGCCTCAGGGGGCGCGTTCGAGCAGTACTTC
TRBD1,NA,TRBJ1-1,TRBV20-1,CSADRGTTEAFF,TGCAGTGCAGACAGGGGGACCACTGAAGCTTTCTTT
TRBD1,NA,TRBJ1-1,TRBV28,CASNRRQGGPEAFF,TGTGCCAGCAACAGAAGACAGGGTGGTCCCGAAGCTTTCTTT
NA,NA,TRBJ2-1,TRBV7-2,CAGSPEGGINEQFF,TGTGCCGGCAGCCCGGAGGGAGGAATCAATGAGCAGTTCTTC
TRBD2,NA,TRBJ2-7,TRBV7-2,CASSQAGGTPYEQYF,TGTGCCAGCAGCCAAGCGGGGGGGACCCCCTACGAGCAGTACTTC
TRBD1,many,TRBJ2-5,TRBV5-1,CASSLVPGQGEETQYF,TGCGCCAGCAGCTTGGTTCCGGGACAGGGGGAAGAGACCCAGTACTTC
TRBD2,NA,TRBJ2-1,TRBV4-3,CASSQGLANLDEQFF,TGCGCCAGCAGCCAAGGACTAGCGAACCTAGATGAGCAGTTCTTC
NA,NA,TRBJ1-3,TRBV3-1,CASSQVLTRGSGNTIYF,TGTGCCAGCAGCCAAGTACTAACACGGGGCTCTGGAAACACCATATATTTT